What follows is one T cell receptor (beta chain) and its context. The antigen is unknown. The germline gives CDR1 LNHNV, CDR2 YYDKDF (reference sequence). The CDR3 runs 14 residues. The germline V and J ends were trimmed by 5 bases and 3 bases, with 10 bases remaining between them. This entry comes from a study of graft-versus-host responses after intestinal transplantation. The assay was immunoSEQ multiplex PCR, and TCRdb's table has in-frame clones only and misses some. The top ten clones hold around 0.15% of a sample with about 130,000 clones, over 85% of them seen once. The chain recombines TRBV15 with TRBJ2-2, with D uncertain. The sample was unstimulated CD4+ T cells sorted from spleen or lymph node cells, taken before intestinal transplant. This sequence originates from a human donor who received an intestinal transplant. The CDR3, as DNA: TGTGCCACCAGCGCCCGGGCCTACACCGGGGAGCTGTTTTTT. Its translation: CATSARAYTGELFF.